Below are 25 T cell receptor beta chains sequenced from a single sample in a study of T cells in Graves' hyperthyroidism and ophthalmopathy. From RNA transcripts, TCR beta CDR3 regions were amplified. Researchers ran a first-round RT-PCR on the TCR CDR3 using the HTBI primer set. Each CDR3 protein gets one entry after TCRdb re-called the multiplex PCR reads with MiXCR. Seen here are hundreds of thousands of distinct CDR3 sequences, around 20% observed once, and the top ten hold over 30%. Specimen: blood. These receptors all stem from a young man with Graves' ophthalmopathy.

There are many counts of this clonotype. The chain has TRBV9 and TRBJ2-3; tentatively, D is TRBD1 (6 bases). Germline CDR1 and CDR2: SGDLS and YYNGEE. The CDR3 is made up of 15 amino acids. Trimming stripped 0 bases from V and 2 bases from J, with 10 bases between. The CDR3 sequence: CASSVEDSFTDTQYF. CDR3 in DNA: TGTGCCAGCAGCGTAGAGGACAGTTTCACAGATACGCAGTATTTT.

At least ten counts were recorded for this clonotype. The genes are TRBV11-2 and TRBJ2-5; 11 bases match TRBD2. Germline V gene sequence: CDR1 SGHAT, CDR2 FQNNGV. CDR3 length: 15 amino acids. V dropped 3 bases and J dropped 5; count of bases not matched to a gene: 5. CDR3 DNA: TGTGCCAGCAGCTTTTATAGCGGGAGGGCCGAGACCCAGTACTTC. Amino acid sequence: CASSFYSGRAETQYF.

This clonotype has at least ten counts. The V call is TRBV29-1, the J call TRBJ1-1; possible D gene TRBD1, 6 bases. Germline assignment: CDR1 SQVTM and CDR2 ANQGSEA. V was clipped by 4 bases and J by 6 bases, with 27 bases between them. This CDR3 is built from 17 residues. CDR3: CSVVLGIHAQGSPEAFF. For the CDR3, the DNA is TGCAGCGTTGTTCTCGGTATTCATGCCCAGGGGAGCCCTGAAGCTTTCTTT.

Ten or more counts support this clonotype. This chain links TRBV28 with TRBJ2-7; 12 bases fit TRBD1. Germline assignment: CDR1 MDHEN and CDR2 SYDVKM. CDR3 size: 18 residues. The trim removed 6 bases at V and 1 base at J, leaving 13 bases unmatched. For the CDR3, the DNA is TGTGCCAGCAGGAACCTTCGGGACAGGGGGCGAGGGTCCTACGAGCAGTACTTC. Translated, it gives CASRNLRDRGRGSYEQYF.

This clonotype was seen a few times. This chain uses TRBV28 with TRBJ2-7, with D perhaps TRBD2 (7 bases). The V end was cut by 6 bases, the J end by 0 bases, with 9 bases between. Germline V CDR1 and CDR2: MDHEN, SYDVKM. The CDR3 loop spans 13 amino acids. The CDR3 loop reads CASRGGGSYEQYF. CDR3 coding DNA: TGTGCCAGCAGAGGGGGGGGCTCCTACGAGCAGTACTTC.

CDR3 bases: TGTGCCAGCAGCGCTGGGACTCCCAGCGGGGGCGAGCAGTACTTC. Amino acids: CASSAGTPSGGEQYF. The chain links TRBV9 to TRBJ2-7; TRBD2 agrees at 8 bases. This CDR3 has 15 residues. From germline, CDR1 is SGDLS and CDR2 YYNGEE. J was trimmed by 6 bases and V by 3 bases; bases with no gene match: 11.

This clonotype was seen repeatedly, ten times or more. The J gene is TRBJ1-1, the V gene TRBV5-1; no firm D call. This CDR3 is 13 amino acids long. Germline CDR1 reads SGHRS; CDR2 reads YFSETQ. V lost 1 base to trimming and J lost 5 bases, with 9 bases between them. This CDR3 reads CASSLSWGTEAFF. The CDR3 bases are TGCGCCAGCAGCTTGAGTTGGGGAACTGAAGCTTTCTTT.

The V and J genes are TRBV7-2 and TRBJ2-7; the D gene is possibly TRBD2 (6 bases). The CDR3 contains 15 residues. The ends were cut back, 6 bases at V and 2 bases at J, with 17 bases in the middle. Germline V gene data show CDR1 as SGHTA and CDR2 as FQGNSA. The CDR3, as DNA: TGTGCCAGCAGTTTGGTGGGGCTAGCGCCCTACGAGCAGTACTTC. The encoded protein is CASSLVGLAPYEQYF.

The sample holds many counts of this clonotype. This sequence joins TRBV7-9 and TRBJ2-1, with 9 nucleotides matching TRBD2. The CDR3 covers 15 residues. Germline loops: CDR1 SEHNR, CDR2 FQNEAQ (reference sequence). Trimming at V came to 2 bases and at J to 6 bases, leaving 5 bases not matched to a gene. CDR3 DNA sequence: TGTGCCAGCAGCTTAACAGGACTAGCGTCCAATGAGCAGTTCTTC. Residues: CASSLTGLASNEQFF.

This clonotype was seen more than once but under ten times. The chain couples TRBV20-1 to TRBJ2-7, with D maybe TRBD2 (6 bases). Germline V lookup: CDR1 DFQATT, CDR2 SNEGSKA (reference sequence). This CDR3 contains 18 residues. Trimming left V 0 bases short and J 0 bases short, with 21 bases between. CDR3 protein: CSARDRGTGSWGSYEQYF. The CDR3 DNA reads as TGCAGTGCTAGAGATCGGGGGACGGGCAGCTGGGGCTCCTACGAGCAGTACTTC.

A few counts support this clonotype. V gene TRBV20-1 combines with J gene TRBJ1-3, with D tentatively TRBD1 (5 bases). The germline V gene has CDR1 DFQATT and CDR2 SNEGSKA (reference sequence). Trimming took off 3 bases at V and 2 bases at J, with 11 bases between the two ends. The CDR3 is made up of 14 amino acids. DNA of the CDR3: TGCAGTGCTAGCTCAGGGCAAGCTGGAAACACCATATATTTT. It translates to CSASSGQAGNTIYF.

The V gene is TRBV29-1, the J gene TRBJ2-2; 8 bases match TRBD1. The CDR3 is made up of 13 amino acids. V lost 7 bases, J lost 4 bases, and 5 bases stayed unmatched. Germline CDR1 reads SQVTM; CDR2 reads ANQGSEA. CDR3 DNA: TGCAGCGGAACCGACAGGGGCACCGGGGAGCTGTTTTTT. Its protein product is CSGTDRGTGELFF.

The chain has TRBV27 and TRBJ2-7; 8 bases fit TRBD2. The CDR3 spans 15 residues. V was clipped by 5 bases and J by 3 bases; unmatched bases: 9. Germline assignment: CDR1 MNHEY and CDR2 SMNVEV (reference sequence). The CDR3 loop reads CASSPRGGRNYEQYF. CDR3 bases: TGTGCCAGCAGTCCTCGCGGGGGGCGAAACTACGAGCAGTACTTC.

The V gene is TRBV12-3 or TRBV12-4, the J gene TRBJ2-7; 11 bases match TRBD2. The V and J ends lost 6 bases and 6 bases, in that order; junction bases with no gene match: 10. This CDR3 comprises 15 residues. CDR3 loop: CASRPTSGSTSEQYF. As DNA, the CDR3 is TGTGCCAGCAGACCCACTAGCGGGAGTACTAGCGAGCAGTACTTC.

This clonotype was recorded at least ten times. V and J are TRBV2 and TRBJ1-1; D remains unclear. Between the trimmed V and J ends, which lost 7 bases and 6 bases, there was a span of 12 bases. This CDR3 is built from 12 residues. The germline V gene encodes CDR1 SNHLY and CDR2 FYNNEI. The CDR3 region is CASTDPGSEAFF. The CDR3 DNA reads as TGTGCCAGCACAGACCCGGGTTCTGAAGCTTTCTTT.

This CDR3 is CASSSRERGSLSEQYF. The CDR3 region has the DNA TGTGCCAGCAGCTCCCGGGAGAGGGGAAGTCTTAGCGAGCAGTACTTC. The chain carries TRBV7-9 and TRBJ2-7; tentative D call: TRBD2 (6 bases). The germline V and J ends were trimmed by 4 bases and 6 bases, with 22 bases remaining between them. The length of the CDR3 is 16 residues. Looked up from germline, CDR1 is SEHNR and CDR2 is FQNEAQ (reference sequence).

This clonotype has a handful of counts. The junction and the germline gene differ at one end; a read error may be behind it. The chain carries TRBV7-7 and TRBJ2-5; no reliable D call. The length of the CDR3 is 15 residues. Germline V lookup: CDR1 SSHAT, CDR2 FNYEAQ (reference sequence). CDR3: CASSLHSTDQETQYF. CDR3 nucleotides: TGTGCTAGCAGCCTTCATTCGACGGACCAAGAGACCCAGTACTTC.

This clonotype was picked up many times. This CDR3 reads CASDEREVADTQYF. The CDR3 DNA sequence: TGTGCCAGCGACGAGCGGGAGGTGGCAGATACGCAGTATTTT. The chain combines TRBV6-2 or TRBV6-3 with TRBJ2-3; 9 bases line up with TRBD2. The CDR3 has 14 amino acids. The V gene end was trimmed by 8 bases and the J gene end by 4 bases; junction bases not matched to a gene: 7. The germline V gene encodes CDR1 MNHEY and CDR2 SVGEGT.

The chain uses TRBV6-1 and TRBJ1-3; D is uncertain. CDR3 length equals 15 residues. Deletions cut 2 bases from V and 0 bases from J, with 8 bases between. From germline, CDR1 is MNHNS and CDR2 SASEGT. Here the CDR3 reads CASSERSYSGNTIYF. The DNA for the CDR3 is TGTGCCAGCAGTGAAAGATCCTACTCTGGAAACACCATATATTTT.

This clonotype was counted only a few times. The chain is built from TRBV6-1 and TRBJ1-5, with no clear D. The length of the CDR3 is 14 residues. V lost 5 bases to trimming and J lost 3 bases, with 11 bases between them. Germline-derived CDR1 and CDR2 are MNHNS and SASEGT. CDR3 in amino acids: CASSKNGFNQPQHF. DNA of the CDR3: TGTGCCAGCAGTAAAAACGGTTTCAATCAGCCCCAGCATTTT.

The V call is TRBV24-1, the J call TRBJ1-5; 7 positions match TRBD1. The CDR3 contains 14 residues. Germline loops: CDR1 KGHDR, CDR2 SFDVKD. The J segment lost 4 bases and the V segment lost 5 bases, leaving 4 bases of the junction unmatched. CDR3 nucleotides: TGTGCCACCAGTGCCCGGGACAGAAATCAGCCCCAGCATTTT. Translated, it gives CATSARDRNQPQHF.

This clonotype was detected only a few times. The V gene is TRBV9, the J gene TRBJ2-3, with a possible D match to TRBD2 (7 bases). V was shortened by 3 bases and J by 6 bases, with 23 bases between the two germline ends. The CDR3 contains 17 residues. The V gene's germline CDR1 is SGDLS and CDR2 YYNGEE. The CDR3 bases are TGTGCCAGCAGCGCATCAGAGGGGGGGGATGACCGGGATACGCAGTATTTT. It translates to CASSASEGGDDRDTQYF.

CDR3 sequence (DNA): TGTGCCAGCAGTTCACAGGGTCGGTTGGGCAATCAGCCCCAGCATTTT. Its protein product is CASSSQGRLGNQPQHF. The rearrangement links TRBV6-1 to TRBJ1-5; D perhaps matches TRBD1 (6 bases). Germline-derived CDR1 and CDR2 are MNHNS and SASEGT. Trimming removed 5 bases from V and 2 bases from J, with 16 bases in between. CDR3 length equals 16 residues.

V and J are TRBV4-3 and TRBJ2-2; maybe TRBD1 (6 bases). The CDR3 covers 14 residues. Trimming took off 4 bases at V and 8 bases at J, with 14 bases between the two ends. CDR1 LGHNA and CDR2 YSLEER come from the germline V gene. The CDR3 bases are TGCGCCAGCAGCCGACGAAGGACAGCTGGGGAGCTGTTTTTT. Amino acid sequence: CASSRRRTAGELFF.

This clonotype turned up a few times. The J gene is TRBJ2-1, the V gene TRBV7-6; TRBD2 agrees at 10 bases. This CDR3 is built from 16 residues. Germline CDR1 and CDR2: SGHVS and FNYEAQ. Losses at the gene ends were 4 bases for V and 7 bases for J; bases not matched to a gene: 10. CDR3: CASSWSTGTSENEQFF. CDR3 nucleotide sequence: TGTGCCAGCAGCTGGAGTACCGGGACTAGCGAGAATGAGCAGTTCTTC.